Presented here are 24 T cell receptor beta chains from one specimen sequenced in a study of T cell changes during pregnancy in multiple sclerosis. The method was immunoSEQ multiplex PCR; TCRdb's version includes in-frame clones alone and lacks a portion of them. The sample carries approximately 60,000 clones, over 75% recorded once. Here the sequenced sample was peripheral blood, taken before pregnancy. Receptors were obtained from a female donor with multiple sclerosis, enrolled in a pregnancy study.

The V gene is TRBV6-5, the J gene TRBJ1-6; no reliable D call. The CDR3 extends over 14 amino acids. V lost 2 bases and J 14 bases, leaving 16 bases between the germline ends. Germline lookup yields CDR1 MNHEY and CDR2 SVGAGI. The CDR3 DNA reads TGTGCCAGCAGTTACGCCGTCGGGTTGTACGCCCTCCACTTT. Translated: CASSYAVGLYALHF.

This chain links TRBV5-6 with TRBJ1-5; D possibly corresponds to TRBD1 (6 bases). Trimming cost V 0 bases and J 5 bases, with 9 bases left between them. This CDR3 comprises 14 residues. Germline V gene data show CDR1 as SGHDT and CDR2 as YYEEEE. For the CDR3, the DNA is TGTGCCAGCAGCTTGGTTTCAGGGGATCAGCCCCAGCATTTT. Protein: CASSLVSGDQPQHF.

This chain uses TRBV4-3 with TRBJ2-7; a weak D match, TRBD2 (6 bases). Germline V CDR1 and CDR2: LGHNA, YSLEER. This CDR3 is 15 amino acids long. V dropped 0 bases and J dropped 5 bases, with 14 bases sitting between them. The CDR3, as DNA: TGCGCCAGCAGCCAAGATTTTGGGGGGTCGGACGAGCAGTACTTC. It specifies CASSQDFGGSDEQYF.

This chain links TRBV7-2 with TRBJ2-3; tentative D call: TRBD2 (7 bases). V shed 8 bases and J shed 9 bases, with 21 bases lying between them. The CDR3 covers 14 residues. Germline CDR1 and CDR2: SGHTA and FQGNSA. The CDR3 reads CASEERGGPGTQYF. CDR3 DNA sequence: TGTGCCAGCGAAGAAAGGGGGGGACCAGGAACGCAGTATTTT.

The chain carries TRBV7-3 and TRBJ2-5; 11 positions agree with TRBD1. The CDR3 spans 16 residues. Unmatched junction bases numbered 4, after V lost 2 bases and J lost 2 bases. The germline gives CDR1 SGHTA, CDR2 FQGTGA. The DNA of the CDR3 is TGTGCCAGCAGCTTAGCCGGGACAGGGGGACAAGAGACCCAGTACTTC. It encodes CASSLAGTGGQETQYF.

This clone was seen just once. V is TRBV7-3 and J is TRBJ1-1; TRBD1 might be the D (5 bases). The V end lost 2 bases, the J end lost 6 bases, and 10 bases lay between the germline ends. The CDR3 has 13 residues. Germline V gives CDR1 SGHTA, CDR2 FQGTGA. The DNA for the CDR3 is TGTGCCAGCAGCTTAGGGGGGTACGCTGAAGCTTTCTTT. Translation: CASSLGGYAEAFF.

The CDR3 reads CASRPGLAGADTQYF. The CDR3 nucleotides are TGTGCCAGCAGGCCGGGACTAGCGGGGGCCGATACGCAGTATTTT. The chain uses TRBV6-5 and TRBJ2-3; 14 bases match TRBD2. With 6 bases clipped from V and 6 bases from J, the junction kept 5 bases outside the gene matches. Germline lookup yields CDR1 MNHEY and CDR2 SVGAGI. The CDR3 is made up of 15 amino acids.

The V gene is TRBV7-9, the J gene TRBJ1-6, with a possible D match to TRBD1 (5 bases). The germline V and J ends were trimmed by 5 bases and 6 bases, with 8 bases remaining between them. The CDR3 extends over 13 amino acids. Germline V lookup: CDR1 SEHNR, CDR2 FQNEAQ (reference sequence). The DNA of the CDR3 is TGTGCCAGCAGCGGACAATCTAATTCACCCCTCCACTTT. Residues: CASSGQSNSPLHF. Combining the CDR3 with reference TRBV7-9 and TRBJ1-6 gives the whole variable domain DTGVSQNPRHKITKRGQNVTFRCDPISEHNRLYWYRQTLGQGPEFLTYFQNEAQLEKSRLLSDRFSAERPKGSFSTLEIQRTEQGDSAMYLCASSGQSNSPLHFGNGTRLTVT.

This clone has more than one count but fewer than ten. The chain carries TRBV19 and TRBJ2-1, with 8 bases aligning to TRBD1. This CDR3 has 14 amino acids. With V trimmed by 4 bases and J by 6 bases, 5 bases remained unmatched. Per germline, CDR1 LNHDA and CDR2 SQIVND (reference sequence). As DNA, the CDR3 is TGTGCCAGTAGTACGACAGGGGTGGGCAATGAGCAGTTCTTC. Its translation is CASSTTGVGNEQFF.

V usage is TRBV4-2 and J usage is TRBJ2-7; 8 nucleotides line up with TRBD1. CDR1 and CDR2 (germline): LGHNA, YNFKEQ. The V segment lost 4 bases and the J segment 3 bases; nucleotides outside the gene matches: 2. The CDR3 runs to 13 residues. The CDR3 DNA follows: TGTGCCAGCAGCCCGGGACAGGACTACGAGCAGTACTTC. Translating gives CASSPGQDYEQYF.

This clone is judged medium-sized. This chain links TRBV6-4 with TRBJ2-1, with 12 nucleotides matching TRBD1. The CDR3 spans 15 residues. Germline values: CDR1 MRHNA, CDR2 SNTAGT. The trim removed 3 bases at V and 8 bases at J, leaving 5 bases unmatched. The CDR3 spells CASSEGGQGADEQFF. DNA of the CDR3: TGTGCCAGCAGTGAGGGGGGACAGGGGGCGGATGAGCAGTTCTTC.

The V call is TRBV7-3, the J call TRBJ1-1, with a weak D call TRBD1 (5 bases). Trimming stripped 0 bases from V and 5 bases from J, with 13 bases between. The CDR3 loop spans 15 amino acids. Per the germline V gene, CDR1 is SGHTA and CDR2 is FQGTGA. The CDR3 is CASSLTGGAGTEAFF. DNA of the CDR3: TGTGCCAGCAGCTTAACAGGCGGGGCAGGAACTGAAGCTTTCTTT.

J is TRBJ2-3 and V is TRBV15, with 7 bases lining up with TRBD1. V lost 4 bases and J lost 3; bases outside the gene matches: 4. CDR3 length: 14 amino acids. In germline, CDR1 is LNHNV, CDR2 YYDKDF (reference sequence). The CDR3, as DNA: TGTGCCACCAGCAATAGACAGGGAACAGATACGCAGTATTTT. Protein: CATSNRQGTDTQYF.

The chain links TRBV9 to TRBJ2-5; 7 positions match TRBD2. The germline gives CDR1 SGDLS, CDR2 YYNGEE. This CDR3 is 15 amino acids long. The junction had 5 bases not matched to a gene; V was cut back by 0 bases and J by 3 bases. The CDR3 is CASSVGDGGKETQYF. CDR3 coding DNA: TGTGCCAGCAGCGTAGGAGACGGGGGGAAAGAGACCCAGTACTTC.

V usage is TRBV5-1 and J usage is TRBJ2-2; TRBD2 agrees at 10 bases. With V trimmed by 0 bases and J by 3 bases, 8 bases remained unmatched. The CDR3 contains 18 residues. Germline V gene sequence: CDR1 SGHRS, CDR2 YFSETQ. Here the CDR3 reads CASSLGASGGRYTGELFF. The CDR3 DNA reads TGCGCCAGCAGCTTGGGGGCTAGCGGGGGCCGATACACCGGGGAGCTGTTTTTT.

About this clone itself: The junction does not match germline at one end; this may be a read error. The V gene is TRBV19, the J gene TRBJ1-6; maybe TRBD1 (5 bases). CDR1 LNHDA and CDR2 SQIVND come from the germline V gene (reference sequence). This CDR3 is built from 15 residues. Here the CDR3 reads CASTISGGVGSPLHF. Here the CDR3 DNA reads TGTGCCAGTACTATATCCGGGGGAGTAGGTTCACCCCTCCACTTT.

The V gene is TRBV7-9, the J gene TRBJ1-2, with 7 bases lining up with TRBD1. Germline values: CDR1 SEHNR, CDR2 FQNEAQ (reference sequence). The length of the CDR3 is 16 residues. The trim removed 5 bases at V and 2 bases at J, leaving 11 bases unmatched. The CDR3 DNA follows: TGTGCCAGCAGCCCGACAGGGAAAGGGGGCAACTATGGCTACACCTTC. Protein sequence: CASSPTGKGGNYGYTF.

This sequence joins TRBV13 and TRBJ1-1; D gene unclear. Deletions cut 8 bases from V and 0 bases from J, with 13 bases between. The CDR3 is 14 residues long. Germline-derived CDR1 and CDR2 are PRHDT and FYEKMQ (reference sequence). The CDR3 nucleotides are TGTGCCAGCGGGTCACGGGAAATGAACACTGAAGCTTTCTTT. Protein: CASGSREMNTEAFF.

This clone showed up just once. The V call is TRBV11-3, the J call TRBJ2-2; D gene unclear. The CDR3 consists of 13 residues. V was clipped by 0 bases and J by 5 bases, with 4 bases between them. The germline gives CDR1 SGHNT, CDR2 YENEEA. The CDR3 bases are TGTGCCAGCAGCTTAGATCAAACCGGGGAGCTGTTTTTT. Its protein is CASSLDQTGELFF.

The V gene is TRBV6-5, the J gene TRBJ1-2, with TRBD1 matching over 9 bases. V lost 2 bases to trimming and J lost 4 bases; unmatched junction nucleotides: 5. CDR3 length: 15 amino acids. Germline CDR1 and CDR2: MNHEY and SVGAGI. CDR3 loop: CASSYDTGGTYGYTF. CDR3 coding DNA: TGTGCCAGCAGTTACGATACAGGGGGCACCTATGGCTACACCTTC.

This sequence joins TRBV5-4 and TRBJ2-5; weak D call: TRBD2 (5 bases). Germline V gives CDR1 SGHNT, CDR2 YYREEE (reference sequence). The V end lost 4 bases, the J end lost 3 bases, and 10 bases lay between the germline ends. The CDR3 has 13 residues. As DNA, the CDR3 is TGTGCCAGCAGCCGCCCGGGAAAAGAGACCCAGTACTTC. This codes for CASSRPGKETQYF.

The V gene is TRBV2, the J gene TRBJ1-2, with TRBD1 identical over 7 bases. In germline, CDR1 is SNHLY, CDR2 FYNNEI. With 7 bases clipped from V and 3 bases from J, the junction kept 5 bases outside the gene matches. There are 13 residues in the CDR3. The CDR3 coding sequence is TGTGCCAGCAAGACCAGGGGGGACTATGGCTACACCTTC. It is translated as CASKTRGDYGYTF.

The genes are TRBV2 and TRBJ1-5, with no clear D. V dropped 4 bases and J dropped 4 bases, with 11 bases sitting between them. Germline V gene data show CDR1 as SNHLY and CDR2 as FYNNEI. The CDR3 covers 14 residues. CDR3 amino acids: CASSGAALNQPQHF. CDR3 nucleotide sequence: TGTGCCAGCAGTGGGGCCGCCTTGAATCAGCCCCAGCATTTT.

The rearrangement uses TRBV4-1 and TRBJ1-2, with D tentatively TRBD1 (6 bases). Germline V gives CDR1 MGHRA, CDR2 YSYEKL. The V end was cut by 1 base, the J end by 8 bases, with 17 bases between. CDR3 size: 15 residues. CDR3 DNA: TGCGCCAGCAGCCAAGCCTTAACAGGGTCGCAGGGCTACACCTTC. Translating it yields CASSQALTGSQGYTF.